This T cell receptor (beta chain) was obtained from a study of somatic mutations in cytotoxic T cells in rheumatoid arthritis. This clone was counted a few times. Antigen: not known. Method: immunoSEQ multiplex PCR; TCRdb's copy keeps in-frame clones and lacks some. In the table there are more than 2,500 clones, around 83% of which are singletons. The ends were cut back, 0 bases at V and 3 bases at J, with 7 bases in the middle. The CDR3 consists of 14 residues. Germline V CDR1 and CDR2: LGHNA, YNFKEQ. Study-level findings and limits: There were about an eighth of the roughly 65 patients in whom the largest CD8+ clone exceeded 20% of CD8+ cells. Nobody had found out which antigens the expanded CD8+ clones targeted.

The sequenced material came from CD8+ T cells sorted from blood. V gene TRBV4-2 combines with J gene TRBJ2-3; D gene uncertain. The receptor was derived from a woman aged 50 to 60 with rheumatoid arthritis. As DNA, the CDR3 is TGTGCCAGCAGCCAAGAGGAGAAGACAGATACGCAGTATTTT. Its translation is CASSQEEKTDTQYF.